The 10 T cell receptor beta chains below all came from one sample that was sequenced in a study of CD8+ T cells in alopecia areata. TCR sequencing used cDNA made by reverse transcription of extracted RNA. Repertoires were generated with immunoSEQ multiplex PCR, while TCRdb's copy carries only in-frame clones and drops some. The sample has about 270,000 clones; 60% are singletons. Documented treatment: oral pan-JAK inhibitor, 5-10 mg twice daily. Here the sequenced sample was CD4+ T cells sorted from blood, taken at approximately week 52, from a patient treated with tofacitinib. The source is a human donor with alopecia areata.

J is TRBJ2-5 and V is TRBV5-5; D might be TRBD1 (6 bases). The V end was cut by 9 bases, the J end by 2 bases, with 17 bases between. Germline V gene lookup returns CDR1 SGHKS and CDR2 YYEKEE (reference sequence). This CDR3 comprises 14 residues. In nucleotides, the CDR3 is TGTGCCACCACACAGGGTCTAATTCAAGAGACCCAGTACTTC. Protein product: CATTQGLIQETQYF. The full variable domain, with the rest looked up from reference TRBV5-5 and TRBJ2-5, is DAGVTQSPTHLIKTRGQQVTLRCSPISGHKSVSWYQQVLGQGPQFIFQYYEKEERGRGNFPDRFSARQFPNYSSELNVNALLLGDSALYLCATTQGLIQETQYFGPGTRLLVL.

The chain is built from TRBV9 and TRBJ2-7, with 9 nucleotides matching TRBD1. CDR3 length equals 14 residues. CDR1 and CDR2 (germline): SGDLS, YYNGEE. The trim removed 2 bases at V and 5 bases at J, leaving 5 bases unmatched. CDR3 in DNA: TGTGCCAGCAGCGTCGGACAGGGGAGCGACGAGCAGTACTTC. Its protein is CASSVGQGSDEQYF.

This chain joins TRBV23-1 and TRBJ1-1, with a possible D match to TRBD1 (5 bases). TRBV23-1 is sorted into the ORF group, with uncertain function. Trimming took 7 bases from V and 5 from J, leaving 11 bases between them. The CDR3 is made up of 12 amino acids. CDR3 nucleotides: TGCGCCAGCACCTCATCAGGGACTGAAGCTTTCTTT. It encodes CASTSSGTEAFF.

The chain couples TRBV10-3 to TRBJ2-1; D tentatively reads TRBD1 or TRBD2 (5 bases each). This CDR3 is built from 11 residues. CDR1 and CDR2 (germline): ENHRY, SYGVKD. V lost 3 bases, J lost 12 bases, and 9 bases lay in between. The CDR3 region is CAISDGTMQFF. The CDR3 bases are TGTGCCATCAGTGATGGGACGATGCAGTTCTTC.

The chain has TRBV6-5 and TRBJ2-7; D ambiguous. CDR3 length: 13 residues. Germline lookup yields CDR1 MNHEY and CDR2 SVGAGI. The V end was cut by 6 bases, the J end by 1 base, with 10 bases between. The CDR3 nucleotides are TGTGCCAGCAGCCGGTATTCTTCCTACGAGCAGTACTTC. Its protein product is CASSRYSSYEQYF.

About this clone: The same CDR3 also results from other DNA sequences found in this sample. The chain has TRBV7-2 and TRBJ2-3, with D tentatively TRBD1 or TRBD2 (5 bases each). The CDR3 length is 13 residues. V gave up 6 bases and J gave up 6 bases, with 13 bases separating them. Germline CDR1 is SGHTA and CDR2 is FQGNSA. The CDR3 region is CASSLGTGDTQYF. The CDR3 DNA sequence: TGTGCCAGCAGTCTAGGGACCGGGGATACGCAGTATTTT.

This clone appeared a few times. This chain connects TRBV15 to TRBJ2-5; D perhaps matches TRBD1 (5 bases). V lost 3 bases and J lost 14, with 13 bases in between. The CDR3 length is 11 residues. Germline CDR1 and CDR2: LNHNV and YYDKDF (reference sequence). The CDR3 is CATSSRQHFYF. The DNA for the CDR3 is TGTGCCACCAGCAGCCGACAGCACTTCTACTTC.

The J gene is TRBJ2-2, the V gene TRBV2; 9 bases match TRBD1. The CDR3 contains 14 residues. Unmatched junction bases numbered 6, after V lost 8 bases and J lost 5 bases. The V gene's germline CDR1 is SNHLY and CDR2 FYNNEI. CDR3 sequence: CASSGTGWTGELFF. Written as DNA, the CDR3 is TGTGCCAGCTCCGGGACAGGGTGGACCGGGGAGCTGTTTTTT.

The chain links TRBV30 to TRBJ1-1; D perhaps matches TRBD1 (6 bases). Looked up from germline, CDR1 is GTSNPN and CDR2 is SVGIG (reference sequence). This CDR3 has 13 residues. The V and J ends lost 3 bases and 4 bases respectively, with 12 bases between them. The CDR3: CAWRVQGFTEAFF. The CDR3 DNA reads TGTGCCTGGAGGGTACAGGGATTCACTGAAGCTTTCTTT.

The chain uses TRBV4-3 and TRBJ2-6; possible D gene TRBD1, 6 bases. The ends were cut back, 0 bases at V and 5 bases at J, with 8 bases in the middle. The CDR3 is 15 residues long. Germline loops: CDR1 LGHNA, CDR2 YSLEER. The CDR3 sequence is CASSQDGDRANVLTF. DNA for the CDR3: TGCGCCAGCAGCCAAGATGGGGACAGGGCCAACGTCCTGACTTTC.